This entry describes one T cell receptor beta chain. Its antigen is currently unknown. The entry originates in a study of cytotoxic CD8 clonotypes in ibrutinib-treated CLL. Overall study findings and caveats: Public clonotypes proved infrequent, and on treatment they shrank or remained steady.

The protocol was immunoSEQ multiplex PCR, while the TCRdb copy is restricted to in-frame clones and leaves out a portion. This sample has about 89,000 clones, with about 78% found just once. The germline CDR1 and CDR2 sequences are KGHSH and LQKENI. V lost 6 bases and J 9 bases, leaving 9 bases between the germline ends. The CDR3 is 11 amino acids. The source was PBMCs, collected after 12 months of ibrutinib treatment. The receptor comes from a human donor with chronic lymphocytic leukemia. The V call is TRBV18, the J call TRBJ2-1, with D unresolved. Here the CDR3 reads CASSPRGEQFF. DNA of the CDR3: TGTGCCAGCTCTCCCCGAGGTGAGCAGTTCTTC. The entire variable domain, with the rest obtained from reference TRBV18 and TRBJ2-1, is as follows: NAGVMQNPRHLVRRRGQEARLRCSPMKGHSHVYWYRQLPEEGLKFMVYLQKENIIDESGMPKERFSAEFPKEGPSILRIQQVVRGDSAAYFCASSPRGEQFFGPGTRLTVL.